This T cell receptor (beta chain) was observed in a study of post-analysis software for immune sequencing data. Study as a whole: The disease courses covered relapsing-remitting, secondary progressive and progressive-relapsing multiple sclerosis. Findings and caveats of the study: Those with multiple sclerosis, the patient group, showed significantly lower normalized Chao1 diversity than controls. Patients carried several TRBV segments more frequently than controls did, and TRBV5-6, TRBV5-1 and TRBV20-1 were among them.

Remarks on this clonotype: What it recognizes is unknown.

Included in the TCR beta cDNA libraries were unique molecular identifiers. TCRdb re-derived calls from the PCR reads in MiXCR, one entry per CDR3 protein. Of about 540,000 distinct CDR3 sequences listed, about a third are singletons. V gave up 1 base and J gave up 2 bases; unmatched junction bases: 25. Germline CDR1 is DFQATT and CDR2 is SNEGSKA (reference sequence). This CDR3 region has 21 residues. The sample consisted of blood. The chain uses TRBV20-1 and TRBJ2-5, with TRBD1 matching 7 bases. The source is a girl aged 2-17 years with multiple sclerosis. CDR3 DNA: TGCAGTGCTAGAGCCTTCCGGGACAGTGGGGGCCTTAGGGGTTTACAAGAGACCCAGTACTTC. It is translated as CSARAFRDSGGLRGLQETQYF.